The rows below give T cell receptor beta chains drawn from one sample of a study of T cells in Graves' hyperthyroidism and ophthalmopathy. TCRdb used MiXCR to reprocess the multiplex PCR reads, holding one entry per CDR3 protein. The sample shows a few hundred thousand distinct CDR3 sequences, 35% to 55% of them seen only once. Input material: peripheral blood or thyroid tissue (not recorded which). Receptors originate from a woman aged 18-29 years with Graves' hyperthyroidism. The conserved cysteine and the conserved F or W are not part of the CDR3 here. The order of the fields is J gene, V gene, CDR3 protein.

j_gene: TRBJ2-7
v_gene: TRBV19
CDR3aa: ASSMADGQGAYEQY

j_gene: TRBJ1-1
v_gene: TRBV19
CDR3aa: ASKGLRGPGQGLNTEAF

j_gene: TRBJ2-2
v_gene: TRBV7-3
CDR3aa: ASSQAGTVITGELF

j_gene: TRBJ1-2
v_gene: TRBV9
CDR3aa: ASSVVPTGTGWVGGYT

j_gene: TRBJ2-5
v_gene: TRBV20-1
CDR3aa: SARPQGSNQPQY

j_gene: TRBJ2-3
v_gene: TRBV7-2
CDR3aa: ASSLAPETDTQY

j_gene: TRBJ2-5
v_gene: TRBV15
CDR3aa: ATSRGPQPQETQY

j_gene: TRBJ1-5
v_gene: TRBV5-5
CDR3aa: ASSLWTAYQPQH

j_gene: TRBJ2-5
v_gene: TRBV7-2
CDR3aa: ASSRPGLAGAETQY

j_gene: TRBJ2-6
v_gene: TRBV7-2
CDR3aa: ASSSVLGPGANVLT

j_gene: TRBJ2-7
v_gene: TRBV2
CDR3aa: ASSGTSGTYEQY

j_gene: TRBJ2-7
v_gene: TRBV7-8
CDR3aa: ASSPRGKEQY

j_gene: TRBJ1-2
v_gene: TRBV29-1
CDR3aa: SVAGQYRGYT

j_gene: TRBJ2-5
v_gene: TRBV6-2/TRBV6-3
CDR3aa: GRDYQETQY

j_gene: TRBJ2-1
v_gene: TRBV25-1
CDR3aa: ASSTSSYNEQF

j_gene: TRBJ1-5
v_gene: TRBV4-1
CDR3aa: ASSAQANSNQPQH

j_gene: TRBJ1-1
v_gene: TRBV20-1
CDR3aa: SARPVGNTEAF

j_gene: TRBJ2-7
v_gene: TRBV7-9
CDR3aa: ASLGTGSYEQY

j_gene: TRBJ2-7
v_gene: TRBV27
CDR3aa: ASSSSTGGDEQY

j_gene: TRBJ2-7
v_gene: TRBV29-1
CDR3aa: AWSEGTGVKEQY

j_gene: TRBJ1-1
v_gene: TRBV12-3/TRBV12-4
CDR3aa: ASISNTEAF

j_gene: TRBJ2-7
v_gene: TRBV27
CDR3aa: ASSGGQQPYEQY

j_gene: TRBJ2-2
v_gene: TRBV12-3/TRBV12-4
CDR3aa: ASTGPTGELF

j_gene: TRBJ1-1
v_gene: TRBV2
CDR3aa: ASTLSTEAF

j_gene: TRBJ1-6
v_gene: TRBV19
CDR3aa: ASTTGDNSPLH

j_gene: TRBJ2-1
v_gene: TRBV29-1
CDR3aa: SVRTGAVNEQF

j_gene: TRBJ1-2
v_gene: TRBV29-1
CDR3aa: SVLEWTGVNGYT

j_gene: TRBJ2-6
v_gene: TRBV12-3/TRBV12-4
CDR3aa: ASRSDLAGEDLT

j_gene: TRBJ2-6
v_gene: TRBV27
CDR3aa: ASSPGTGTRGANVLT

j_gene: TRBJ2-7
v_gene: TRBV4-3
CDR3aa: ASSQTTGTPGREQY

j_gene: TRBJ2-5
v_gene: TRBV10-2
CDR3aa: ASKGTSGYKRGTQY

j_gene: TRBJ1-2
v_gene: TRBV10-3
CDR3aa: AINRQGYGYT

j_gene: TRBJ2-3
v_gene: TRBV24-1
CDR3aa: ATSATDTQY

j_gene: TRBJ1-1
v_gene: TRBV3-1
CDR3aa: ASSRGDRDMNTEAF

j_gene: TRBJ1-2
v_gene: TRBV29-1
CDR3aa: SARQGGIDYGYT

j_gene: TRBJ1-4
v_gene: TRBV19
CDR3aa: ASTHIPNRRVYEKPF

j_gene: TRBJ1-2
v_gene: TRBV7-3
CDR3aa: ASSLVGGRVEGYT

j_gene: TRBJ2-7
v_gene: TRBV4-2
CDR3aa: ASGQGPQGAYEQY

j_gene: TRBJ2-7
v_gene: TRBV2
CDR3aa: ASSGTTGSYEQY

j_gene: TRBJ1-6
v_gene: TRBV2
CDR3aa: ASLLTGSPLH